The table lists the clone carrying this T cell receptor (beta chain) with a few counts. The target antigen is unknown. Between the trimmed V and J ends, which lost 6 bases and 0 bases, there was a span of 9 bases. The CDR3 extends over 14 amino acids. Germline CDR1 is SQVTM and CDR2 is ANQGSEA. Time point of the sample: week 23, last vaccination. Vaccination comprised doses that each held 300 ug of mutant IDH1 20-mer peptide, plus topical imiquimod. Donors' newly diagnosed IDH1-mutant WHO grade 3 or 4 astrocytomas lacked nuclear ATRX. The sample is drawn from a study of a mutant IDH1 vaccine in newly diagnosed glioma. Whole-study context: The first vaccination came 4-6 weeks after radiotherapy alone, or with temozolomide cycles. Treated patients had a mean age of around 40 years and a sex split that was roughly 62% male and roughly 38% female. Regarding the study as a whole: Vaccination elicited immune responses in around 92% of patients.

Clones were read by immunoSEQ multiplex PCR, and TCRdb kept only the in-frame ones, dropping some. The sample carries around 60,000 clones, roughly 81% recorded once. This specimen consisted of PBMCs, obtained from a glioma patient whose treatment included an IDH1 peptide vaccine. The clonotype comes from a man aged 30-40 years with glioma. This chain joins TRBV29-1 and TRBJ2-6; D uncertain. The CDR3 here is CSVEQISGANVLTF. The CDR3 region has the DNA TGCAGCGTGGAACAGATCTCTGGGGCCAACGTCCTGACTTTC.